The entry below describes one T cell receptor beta chain. What it binds is unknown. This sample stems from a study of vaccination and CD4 T cells after COVID-19. An Oncomine TCR Beta short-read assay was used to sequence the DNA from cultured CD4+ T cells. Genomic DNA was taken out of cultured CD4+ T cells by extraction. TCRdb called the PCR reads again in MiXCR, with one record for every CDR3 protein. Of approximately 17,000 distinct CDR3 sequences listed, 31% were seen once; the top ten hold around 14%. The CDR3 has 17 residues. Unmatched junction bases numbered 11, after V lost 6 bases and J lost 0 bases. The germline gives CDR1 MGHDK, CDR2 SYGVNS. Treatment here: roughly 11-day PBMC culture with coronavirus spike peptide pools or control peptides (ViraFEST assay). TCR sequencing followed the expansion of antigen-specific T cells with peptide pools in ViraFEST.

This receptor was identified in a human donor with COVID-19. The material sequenced was cultured CD4+ T cells from blood. This rearrangement joins TRBV25-1 to TRBJ2-4; 7 bases fit TRBD2. The CDR3 DNA reads as TGTGCCAGCAGCCCTAAGGCGGGGGATATAGCCAAAAACATTCAGTACTTC. Its translation: CASSPKAGDIAKNIQYF.